These 15 T cell receptor beta chains were all obtained from the same sample, sequenced in a study of T cell responses to AZD1222 COVID-19 vaccine. Generated by immunoSEQ multiplex PCR, the TCRdb table keeps only in-frame clones and is missing some. The repertoire has nearly 100,000 clones, 70% to 90% of them found once; the top ten carry less than 3.5%. The sequenced sample was peripheral blood, obtained on day 0 of AZD1222 vaccination. The origin of the receptors is an adult in good health.

This clone has a handful of counts. The chain combines TRBV6-5 with TRBJ1-3; no firm D call. This CDR3 is built from 13 residues. Germline CDR1 reads MNHEY; CDR2 reads SVGAGI. Trimming pared 7 bases from V and 6 bases from J, leaving 13 bases between. CDR3: CASNLVAENTIYF. The CDR3 bases are TGTGCCAGCAACCTAGTGGCTGAAAACACCATATATTTT.

The chain uses TRBV2 and TRBJ2-7; D remains unclear. V was cut by 4 bases and J by 5 bases, with 12 bases left in between. CDR1 is SNHLY, CDR2 FYNNEI, per germline. The CDR3 runs to 13 residues. The CDR3 coding sequence is TGTGCCAGCAGTGTTATCGCCGGCAACGAGCAGTACTTC. Protein product: CASSVIAGNEQYF.

J is TRBJ2-1 and V is TRBV13; D gene ambiguous. Trimming took off 0 bases at V and 8 bases at J, with 11 bases between the two ends. CDR1 PRHDT and CDR2 FYEKMQ come from the germline V gene (reference sequence). CDR3 size: 14 residues. The DNA of the CDR3 is TGTGCCAGCAGCTTAGGCCCCAGCTTCGATGAGCAGTTCTTC. Protein product: CASSLGPSFDEQFF.

V gene TRBV7-9 combines with J gene TRBJ2-1, with D perhaps TRBD1 (5 bases). The length of the CDR3 is 16 residues. CDR1 SEHNR and CDR2 FQNEAQ come from the germline V gene (reference sequence). Trimming stripped 5 bases from V and 3 bases from J, with 17 bases between. CDR3 nucleotide sequence: TGTGCCAGCAGCAACTTTCAGGGAAACTACTACAATGAGCAGTTCTTC. It encodes CASSNFQGNYYNEQFF. Based on the CDR3 plus reference TRBV7-9 and TRBJ2-1, the full variable domain is DTGVSQNPRHKITKRGQNVTFRCDPISEHNRLYWYRQTLGQGPEFLTYFQNEAQLEKSRLLSDRFSAERPKGSFSTLEIQRTEQGDSAMYLCASSNFQGNYYNEQFFGPGTRLTVL.

The chain uses TRBV7-2 and TRBJ2-7, with 8 bases identical to TRBD2. CDR3 length: 15 residues. Germline assignment: CDR1 SGHTA and CDR2 FQGNSA. V shed 8 bases, J shed 5 bases, and the junction held 14 bases outside the gene matches. CDR3 nucleotides: TGTGCCAGCGCGTCAGCCCGGGGGGGATCCCACGAGCAGTACTTC. Translation gives CASASARGGSHEQYF. The variable domain in full, completed from reference TRBV7-2 and TRBJ2-7, reads GAGVSQSPSNKVTEKGKDVELRCDPISGHTALYWYRQSLGQGLEFLIYFQGNSAPDKSGLPSDRFSAERTGGSVSTLTIQRTQQEDSAVYLCASASARGGSHEQYFGPGTRLTVT.

The CDR3 DNA reads as TGTGCCAGCAGCCAAGGAGTATACGGGAACACTGAAGCTTTCTTT. This sequence encodes CASSQGVYGNTEAFF. This rearrangement joins TRBV3-1 (or the pseudogene TRBV3-2) to TRBJ1-1; D remains ambiguous. The CDR3 is 15 amino acids. With 1 base removed from V and 1 base from J, the gap between germline ends came to 10 bases. Per the germline V gene, CDR1 is LGHDT and CDR2 is YNNKEL (reference sequence).

The chain couples TRBV7-8 to TRBJ2-5; D might be TRBD1 (5 bases). Germline CDR1 reads SGHVS; CDR2 reads FQNEAQ. Trimming removed 5 bases at V and 2 bases at J, with 6 bases between. This CDR3 is built from 12 residues. For the CDR3, the DNA is TGTGCCAGCAGCCGACAGCAAGAGACCCAGTACTTC. As protein: CASSRQQETQYF.

The chain carries TRBV3-1 (or the pseudogene TRBV3-2) and TRBJ2-5; D unresolved. V gave up 4 bases and J gave up 1 base, with 10 bases separating them. This CDR3 has 14 amino acids. Per the germline V gene, CDR1 is LGHDT and CDR2 is YNNKEL (reference sequence). The CDR3 bases are TGTGCCAGCAGCCGCTCGCCCCGCCAAGAGACCCAGTACTTC. Encoded protein: CASSRSPRQETQYF.

The rearrangement uses TRBV30 and TRBJ2-1, with 10 positions matching TRBD2. The CDR3 has 14 amino acids. CDR1 GTSNPN and CDR2 SVGIG come from the germline V gene (reference sequence). V was clipped by 2 bases and J by 7 bases; unmatched bases: 5. CDR3 sequence reads: CAWSSLAGVNEQFF. The CDR3 DNA reads TGTGCCTGGAGTTCCCTAGCGGGGGTTAATGAGCAGTTCTTC.

This chain joins TRBV5-1 and TRBJ1-2; the match to TRBD1 covers 9 bases. The germline V gene encodes CDR1 SGHRS and CDR2 YFSETQ. There are 13 residues in the CDR3. V lost 3 bases, J lost 9 bases, and 6 bases stayed unmatched. In DNA form, the CDR3 reads TGCGCCAGCAGCTACCCTGGACAGGGGAGCTACACCTTC. The encoded protein is CASSYPGQGSYTF.

The count of this clone is one. The chain couples TRBV5-1 to TRBJ2-3, with D perhaps matching TRBD1 (6 bases). V lost 3 bases to trimming and J lost 1 base, with 12 bases between them. CDR3 length: 15 residues. The germline V gene encodes CDR1 SGHRS and CDR2 YFSETQ. CDR3 nucleotides: TGCGCCAGCAGCTGGGGGACAAGCCGCACAGATACGCAGTATTTT. Protein product: CASSWGTSRTDTQYF.

This clone has a single count. J is TRBJ1-1 and V is TRBV6-2 or TRBV6-3; the match to TRBD1 covers 7 bases. This CDR3 is built from 16 residues. Germline V gene sequence: CDR1 MNHEY, CDR2 SVGEGT. The V segment lost 0 bases and the J segment 0 bases; nucleotides outside the gene matches: 4. The CDR3 reads CASSYSGGPLNTEAFF. In DNA, the CDR3 is TGTGCCAGCAGTTACTCAGGGGGCCCGCTGAACACTGAAGCTTTCTTT.

The chain combines TRBV28 with TRBJ1-2; D is ambiguous. There are 14 residues in the CDR3. V lost 6 bases to trimming and J lost 4 bases, with 15 bases between them. Germline loops: CDR1 MDHEN, CDR2 SYDVKM. CDR3 bases: TGTGCCAGCAGCCTCGACGTGGTTGGCTATGGCTACACCTTC. Residues: CASSLDVVGYGYTF.

The chain employs TRBV7-2 and TRBJ1-6, with D perhaps TRBD1 (5 bases). Germline CDR1 is SGHTA and CDR2 is FQGNSA. Trimming cost V 5 bases and J 7 bases, with 12 bases left between them. This CDR3 has 14 amino acids. Here the CDR3 DNA reads TGTGCCAGCAGCCCCGAGGGGCGGAATTCACCCCTCCACTTT. It yields the protein CASSPEGRNSPLHF.

The V and J genes are TRBV30 and TRBJ1-5; tentative D call: TRBD1 (5 bases). Trimming took off 1 base at V and 6 bases at J, with 10 bases between the two ends. This CDR3 region has 13 residues. CDR1 is GTSNPN and CDR2 is SVGIG in the germline V gene (reference sequence). CDR3 sequence reads: CAWSGGWGQPQHF. The DNA for the CDR3 is TGTGCCTGGAGTGGGGGGTGGGGTCAGCCCCAGCATTTT.